The rows below give T cell receptor beta chains drawn from one sample of a study of shared clonotypes between healthy human individuals. The table came from immunoSEQ multiplex PCR; TCRdb's copy has only in-frame clones and leaves some out. There are around 990,000 clones in the sample; approximately 75% occur only once, and about 0.94% lies in the top ten. Sequenced sample: memory CD4+ T cells from PBMCs. Receptors were obtained from a man between 18 and 29 years old in good health. Some clones in this sample may be carry-over from other donors' samples. The CDR3 runs from the conserved cysteine through the conserved F or W. D genes are given only for firm matches. A row's size may be missing; if present it is once, few, many or a size class.

>TRBJ2-7|.|TRBD1|TRBV18
TGTGCCAGCTCTCCCGGGACAGCCTACGAGCAGTACTTC
CASSPGTAYEQYF
>TRBJ2-7|.|.|TRBV2
TGTGCCAGCACCGAGGGGGGCGAGCAGTACTTC
CASTEGGEQYF
>TRBJ1-2|.|TRBD1|TRBV28
TGTGCCAGCAGTTTAGGGACAGGAAGAGCTAGAGGCTACACCTTC
CASSLGTGRARGYTF
>TRBJ2-1|.|.|TRBV9
TGTGCCAGCAGCGTAGATGACGGCTCCTACAATGAGCAGTTCTTC
CASSVDDGSYNEQFF
>TRBJ2-2|.|TRBD2|TRBV7-3
TGTGCCAGCAGCCCCGTTCTAGCGGGAACCGGGGAGCTGTTTTTT
CASSPVLAGTGELFF
>TRBJ2-2|.|.|TRBV9
TGTGCCAGCAGCGTAGAGAGGCCCGGGGAGCTGTTTTTT
CASSVERPGELFF
>TRBJ1-5|.|TRBD1|TRBV2
TGTGCCAGCAGGAGGGGGCAGTTGAATCAGCCCCAGCATTTT
CASRRGQLNQPQHF
>TRBJ1-1|.|.|TRBV9
TGTGCCAGCAGCGTAGCGGGGGTCGGTACTGAAGCTTTCTTT
CASSVAGVGTEAFF
>TRBJ2-3|.|TRBD2|TRBV7-2
TGTGCCAGCAGCCGAGAAGCGGGAGCGGGAGATACGCAGTATTTT
CASSREAGAGDTQYF
>TRBJ2-2|.|TRBD2|TRBV11-1
TGTGCCAGCAGTTCCCCGGGGGAGCGGGATCACGGGGAGCTGTTTTTT
CASSSPGERDHGELFF
>TRBJ2-5|once|.|TRBV14
TGTGCCAGCAGCCCGAGGAGGGGGCTAGAGACCCAGTACTTC
CASSPRRGLETQYF
>TRBJ1-2|once|.|TRBV30
TGTGCCTGGTCGGGCAGGGCAGGGGTGGGCTACACCTTC
CAWSGRAGVGYTF
>TRBJ2-1|.|.|TRBV19
TGTGCCACCCGATCTGCAGGGAATGTCGATGAGCAGTTCTTC
CATRSAGNVDEQFF
>TRBJ2-7|.|.|TRBV4-1
TGCGCCAGCAGCCAAACGGGATCCTACGAGCAGTACTTC
CASSQTGSYEQYF
>TRBJ2-7|.|.|TRBV27
TGTGCCAGCAGTTTGGGCGGACGGCAGTACTTC
CASSLGGRQYF
>TRBJ2-1|once|.|TRBV7-9
TGTGCCAGCAGCCGACTCAGAAGGGATGAGCAGTTCTTC
CASSRLRRDEQFF
>TRBJ1-2|.|.|TRBV10-3
TGTGCCATCAGTCGAGGAGGGGCAGGTTATGGCTACACCTTC
CAISRGGAGYGYTF
>TRBJ2-2|.|TRBD2|TRBV5-4
TGTGCCAGCAGCTTGATTATGCGGGAGGAAGGAGCCGGGGAGCTGTTTTTT
CASSLIMREEGAGELFF
>TRBJ1-2|.|.|TRBV7-3
TGTGCCAGCAGCCTCAGCGGGAGCGGCTATGGCTACACCTTC
CASSLSGSGYGYTF
>TRBJ1-4|few|.|TRBV7-9
TGTGCCAGCAGCCATGGGGGGCTTGGGGAAAAACTGTTTTTT
CASSHGGLGEKLFF
>TRBJ1-5|once|TRBD1|TRBV19
TGTGCCACCAAACCTCGGACAGGGAACAATCAGCCCCAGCATTTT
CATKPRTGNNQPQHF
>TRBJ2-7|few|TRBD2|TRBV4-1
TGCGCCAGCAGCCAAGAGGCAGCGGGAGGGTTCGAGCAGTACTTC
CASSQEAAGGFEQYF
>TRBJ2-2|once|.|TRBV19
TGTGCCAGTAGGAGGGCGAACACCGGGGAGCTGTTTTTT
CASRRANTGELFF
>TRBJ1-2|once|.|TRBV19
TGTGCCAGTAGTATAGGGACGGAAGCTAACTATGGCTACACCTTC
CASSIGTEANYGYTF
>TRBJ2-3|.|TRBD2|TRBV9
TGTGCCAGCAGCGTAGCCGGGACTAGCGGCACAGATACGCAGTATTTT
CASSVAGTSGTDTQYF
>TRBJ2-5|.|.|TRBV10-2
TGCGCCAGTGAGTCGAGGGAGTCGATCCGGGAGACCCAGTACTTC
CASESRESIRETQYF
>TRBJ2-1|.|.|TRBV7-3
TGTGCCAGCAGCTACGGACGCTACAATGAGCAGTTCTTC
CASSYGRYNEQFF
>TRBJ1-4|.|.|TRBV11-2
TGTGCCAGCAGCCAGGGGAGGGGGGCTAATGAAAAACTGTTTTTT
CASSQGRGANEKLFF
>TRBJ2-6|.|TRBD2|TRBV2
TGTGCCAGCAGGCGGGAGGTCTCTGGGGCCAACGTCCTGACTTTC
CASRREVSGANVLTF
>TRBJ1-5|.|.|TRBV6-5
TGTGCCAGCCGGAGGGATAGCAATCAGCCCCAGCATTTT
CASRRDSNQPQHF
>TRBJ2-1|.|.|TRBV5-1
TGCGCCAGCAGCCCCGGTGGCGGAGCCTCCTACAATGAGCAGTTCTTC
CASSPGGGASYNEQFF
>TRBJ1-2|.|.|TRBV20-1
TGCAGTGCCACTCATGACTATGGCTACACCTTC
CSATHDYGYTF
>TRBJ2-3|.|.|TRBV27
TGTGCCAGGGTACCCCTCACAGATACGCAGTATTTT
CARVPLTDTQYF
>TRBJ2-2|.|.|TRBV28
TGTGCCAGCAGTGGGGCCAGGGGGAACACCGGGGAGCTGTTTTTT
CASSGARGNTGELFF
>TRBJ1-2|.|.|TRBV6-5
TGTGCCAGCAGCCCAGCCCCCTATGGCTACACCTTC
CASSPAPYGYTF
>TRBJ2-3|.|.|TRBV5-4
TGTGCCAGCAGCTTGGCTGAGGGTAGCACAGATACGCAGTATTTT
CASSLAEGSTDTQYF
>TRBJ2-7|.|.|TRBV5-1
TGCGCCAGCAGCTTGCGGGCCTCCTACGAGCAGTACTTC
CASSLRASYEQYF
>TRBJ1-2|few|.|TRBV4-1
TGCGCCAGCAGCCCAGATCCGGTAGGGACTCGTGGCTACACCTTC
CASSPDPVGTRGYTF
>TRBJ1-5|.|.|TRBV6-6
TGTGCCAGCAGTTATGACGGAAATAGCAATCAGCCCCAGCATTTT
CASSYDGNSNQPQHF
>TRBJ2-2|.|.|TRBV19
TGTGCCAGTATGGTCCAACCTAACACCGGGGAGCTGTTTTTT
CASMVQPNTGELFF
>TRBJ2-4|.|.|TRBV2
TGTGCCAGCACGCCAGGCAGTTTAGGGATTCGAGCCAAAAACATTCAGTACTTC
CASTPGSLGIRAKNIQYF
>TRBJ1-2|.|TRBD1|TRBV7-9
TGTGCCAGCACTTTATCCCCCGGACAGGTTCTTAACTATGGCTACACCTTC
CASTLSPGQVLNYGYTF
>TRBJ2-1|.|.|TRBV7-8
TGTGCCAGCGCGATCGGACGGGAAAAGCAGTTCTTC
CASAIGREKQFF
>TRBJ2-5|.|.|TRBV10-3
TGTGCCATCAGTCCAACGCAAGAGACCCAGTACTTC
CAISPTQETQYF
>TRBJ2-1|.|.|TRBV5-1
TGCGCCAGCAGCCCTCCCGGACAGGTCCGGGGAGGTGAGCAGTTCTTC
CASSPPGQVRGGEQFF
>TRBJ2-7|.|.|TRBV6-6
TGTGCCAGCAGTTACTCGTCTGAAGGGCACGAGCAGTACTTC
CASSYSSEGHEQYF
>TRBJ2-7|.|.|TRBV27
TGTGCCAGCCGCGGAATACCTGGGGTTCGGGGCGAGCAGTACTTC
CASRGIPGVRGEQYF